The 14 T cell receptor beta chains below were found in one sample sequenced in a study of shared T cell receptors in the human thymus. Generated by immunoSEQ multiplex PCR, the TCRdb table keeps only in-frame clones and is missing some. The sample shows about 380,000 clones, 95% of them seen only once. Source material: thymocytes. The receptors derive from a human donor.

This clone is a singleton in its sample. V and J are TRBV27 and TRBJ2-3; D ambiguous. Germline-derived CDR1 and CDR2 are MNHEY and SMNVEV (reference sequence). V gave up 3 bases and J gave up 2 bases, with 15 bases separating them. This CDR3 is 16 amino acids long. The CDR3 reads CASSFRPDTVTDTQYF. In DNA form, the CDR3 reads TGTGCCAGCAGTTTCCGCCCCGATACAGTCACAGATACGCAGTATTTT.

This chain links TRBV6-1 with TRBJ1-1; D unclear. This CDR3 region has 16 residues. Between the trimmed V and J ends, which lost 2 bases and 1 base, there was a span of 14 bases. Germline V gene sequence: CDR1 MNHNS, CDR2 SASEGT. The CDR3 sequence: CASSETPTVPNTEAFF. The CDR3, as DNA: TGTGCCAGCAGTGAAACCCCGACGGTTCCGAACACTGAAGCTTTCTTT.

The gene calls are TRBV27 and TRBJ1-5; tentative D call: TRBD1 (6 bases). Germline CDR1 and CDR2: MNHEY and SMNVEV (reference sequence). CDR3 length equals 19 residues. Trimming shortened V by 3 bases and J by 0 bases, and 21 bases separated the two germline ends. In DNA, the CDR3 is TGTGCCAGCAGTTTGCGTTGGGGGGCCCGGGACGGTAGCAATCAGCCCCAGCATTTT. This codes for CASSLRWGARDGSNQPQHF.

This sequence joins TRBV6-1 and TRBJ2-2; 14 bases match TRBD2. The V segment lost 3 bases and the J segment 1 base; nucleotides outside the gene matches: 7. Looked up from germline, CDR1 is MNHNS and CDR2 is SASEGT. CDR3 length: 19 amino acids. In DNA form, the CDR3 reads TGTGCCAGCAGTGACGGACTAGCGGGAGGACTGATGAACACCGGGGAGCTGTTTTTT. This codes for CASSDGLAGGLMNTGELFF.

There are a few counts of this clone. DNA for the CDR3: TGTGCCAGCAGCCCTCCCCGGCAGGGGGGGCCCGGGGAGCTGTTTTTT. This sequence encodes CASSPPRQGGPGELFF. The V call is TRBV28, the J call TRBJ2-2; tentatively, D is TRBD1 or TRBD2 (7 bases each). Trimming pared 6 bases from V and 6 bases from J, leaving 20 bases between. From germline, CDR1 is MDHEN and CDR2 SYDVKM. This CDR3 region has 16 residues.

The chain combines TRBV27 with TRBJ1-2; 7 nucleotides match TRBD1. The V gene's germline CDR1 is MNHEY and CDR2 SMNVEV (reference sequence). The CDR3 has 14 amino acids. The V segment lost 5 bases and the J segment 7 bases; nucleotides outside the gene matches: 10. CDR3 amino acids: CASSTSPGTAGYTF. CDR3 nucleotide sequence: TGTGCCAGCAGTACCAGTCCCGGGACAGCTGGCTACACCTTC.

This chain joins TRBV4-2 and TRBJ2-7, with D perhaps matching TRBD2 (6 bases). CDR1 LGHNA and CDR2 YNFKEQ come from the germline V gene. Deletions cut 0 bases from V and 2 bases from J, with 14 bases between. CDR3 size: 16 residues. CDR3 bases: TGTGCCAGCAGCCAAGAGGAGGCTAGCGATCCCTACGAGCAGTACTTC. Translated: CASSQEEASDPYEQYF.

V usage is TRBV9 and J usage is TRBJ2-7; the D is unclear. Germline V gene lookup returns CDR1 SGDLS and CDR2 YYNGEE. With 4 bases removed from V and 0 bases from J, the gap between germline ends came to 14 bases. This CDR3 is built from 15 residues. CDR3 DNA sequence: TGTGCCAGCAGCACCCTAGATGGGAACTCCTACGAGCAGTACTTC. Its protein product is CASSTLDGNSYEQYF.

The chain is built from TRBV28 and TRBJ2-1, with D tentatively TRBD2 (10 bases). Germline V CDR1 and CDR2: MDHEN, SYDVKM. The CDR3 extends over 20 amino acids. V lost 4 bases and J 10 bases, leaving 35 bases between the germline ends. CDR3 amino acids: CASSSRRQGVLAGISYEQFF. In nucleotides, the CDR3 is TGTGCCAGCAGTTCACGTAGACAGGGGGTACTAGCGGGAATCTCCTACGAGCAGTTCTTC.

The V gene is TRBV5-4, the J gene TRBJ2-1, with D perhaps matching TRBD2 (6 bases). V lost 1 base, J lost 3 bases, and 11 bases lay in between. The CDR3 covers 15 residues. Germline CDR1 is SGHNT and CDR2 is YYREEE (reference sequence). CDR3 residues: CASSLRAGNYNEQFF. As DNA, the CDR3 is TGTGCCAGCAGCTTGAGGGCGGGGAACTACAATGAGCAGTTCTTC.

The CDR3 loop is CASSPPGTGPYNEQFF. As DNA, the CDR3 is TGTGCCAGCTCACCACCTGGGACAGGCCCCTACAATGAGCAGTTCTTC. The V call is TRBV18, the J call TRBJ2-1, with 8 bases aligning to TRBD1. Germline assignment: CDR1 KGHSH and CDR2 LQKENI. V was pared by 0 bases and J by 2 bases, with 3 bases of the junction left unmatched. The CDR3 length is 16 residues.

The CDR3 DNA sequence: TGTGCCAGTAGTATACTACTAGCGGGAGGGCCGCAAGAGACCCAGTACTTC. It specifies CASSILLAGGPQETQYF. This chain uses TRBV19 with TRBJ2-5; 13 bases line up with TRBD2. Germline CDR1 reads LNHDA; CDR2 reads SQIVND (reference sequence). The CDR3 extends over 17 amino acids. With V trimmed by 2 bases and J by 2 bases, 5 bases remained unmatched.

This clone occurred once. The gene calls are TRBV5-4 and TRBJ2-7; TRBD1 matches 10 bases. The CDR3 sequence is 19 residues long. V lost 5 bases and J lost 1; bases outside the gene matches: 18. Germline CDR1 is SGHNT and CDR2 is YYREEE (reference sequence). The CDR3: CASRSVIRTGGSLSYEQYF. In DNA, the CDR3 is TGTGCCAGCAGGTCGGTCATTAGGACAGGGGGTTCCCTGTCCTACGAGCAGTACTTC. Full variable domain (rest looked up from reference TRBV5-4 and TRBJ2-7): ETGVTQSPTHLIKTRGQQVTLRCSSQSGHNTVSWYQQALGQGPQFIFQYYREEENGRGNFPPRFSGLQFPNYSSELNVNALELDDSALYLCASRSVIRTGGSLSYEQYFGPGTRLTVT.

CDR3 sequence (DNA): TGCGCCAGCAGCCAAGTTTGGCGAGACTCAAAATTCAGGAACACTGAAGCTTTCTTT. Translating gives CASSQVWRDSKFRNTEAFF. The genes are TRBV4-1 and TRBJ1-1; D is uncertain. CDR3 length equals 19 residues. Germline CDR1 MGHRA, CDR2 YSYEKL. Trimming stripped 1 base from V and 1 base from J, with 22 bases between.